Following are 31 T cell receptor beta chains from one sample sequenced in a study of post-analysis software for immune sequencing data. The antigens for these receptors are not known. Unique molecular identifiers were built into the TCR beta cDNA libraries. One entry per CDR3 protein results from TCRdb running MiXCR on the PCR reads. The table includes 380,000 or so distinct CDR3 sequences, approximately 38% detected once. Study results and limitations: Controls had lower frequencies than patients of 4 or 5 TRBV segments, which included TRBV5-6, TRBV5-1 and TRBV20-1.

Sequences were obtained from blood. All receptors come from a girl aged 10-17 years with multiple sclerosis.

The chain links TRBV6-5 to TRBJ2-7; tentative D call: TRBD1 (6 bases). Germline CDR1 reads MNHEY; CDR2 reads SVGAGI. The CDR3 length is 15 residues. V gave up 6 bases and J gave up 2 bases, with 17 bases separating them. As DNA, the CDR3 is TGTGCCAGCAGCCTTGACATAGGGGACACCTACGAGCAGTACTTC. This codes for CASSLDIGDTYEQYF.

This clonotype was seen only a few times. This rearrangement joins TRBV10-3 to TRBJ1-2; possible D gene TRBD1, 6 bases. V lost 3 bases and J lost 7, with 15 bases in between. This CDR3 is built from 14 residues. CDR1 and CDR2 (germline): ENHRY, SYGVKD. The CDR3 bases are TGTGCCATCAGTGACCCAGGGGACGCGGTTGGCTACACCTTC. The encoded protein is CAISDPGDAVGYTF.

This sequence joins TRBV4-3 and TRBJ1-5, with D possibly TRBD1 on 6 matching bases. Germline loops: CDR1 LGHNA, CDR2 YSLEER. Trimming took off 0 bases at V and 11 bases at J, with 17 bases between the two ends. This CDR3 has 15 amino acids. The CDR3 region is CASSQETGRGAAQHF. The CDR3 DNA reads TGCGCCAGCAGCCAAGAGACCGGTAGGGGGGCAGCCCAGCATTTT.

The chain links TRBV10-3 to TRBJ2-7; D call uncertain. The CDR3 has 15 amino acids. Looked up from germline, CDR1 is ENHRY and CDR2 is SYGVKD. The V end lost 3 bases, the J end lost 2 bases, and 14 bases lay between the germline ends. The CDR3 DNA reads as TGTGCCATCAGTGATGATCTGCAGACCGCCTACGAGCAGTACTTC. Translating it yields CAISDDLQTAYEQYF.

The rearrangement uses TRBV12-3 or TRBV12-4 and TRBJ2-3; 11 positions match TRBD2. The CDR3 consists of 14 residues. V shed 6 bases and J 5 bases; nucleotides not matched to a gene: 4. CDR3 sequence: CASSRLAGKDTQYF. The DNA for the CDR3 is TGTGCCAGCAGCAGACTAGCGGGGAAAGATACGCAGTATTTT.

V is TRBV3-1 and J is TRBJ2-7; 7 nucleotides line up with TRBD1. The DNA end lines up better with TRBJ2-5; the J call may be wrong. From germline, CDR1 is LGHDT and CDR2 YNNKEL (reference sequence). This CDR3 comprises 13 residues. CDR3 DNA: TGTGCCAGCAGCCAAGAGGACAGGGAGACCCAGTACTTC. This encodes CASSQEDRETQYF.

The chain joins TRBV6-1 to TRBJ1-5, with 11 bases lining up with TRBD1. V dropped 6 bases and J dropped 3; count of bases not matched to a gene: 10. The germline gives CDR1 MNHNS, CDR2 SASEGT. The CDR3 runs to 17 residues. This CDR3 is CASSPRTGGASNQPQHF. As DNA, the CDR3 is TGTGCCAGCAGCCCGAGGACAGGGGGCGCATCCAATCAGCCCCAGCATTTT.

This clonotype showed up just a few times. The chain's CDR3 is CAWSSRWSGANVLTF. CDR3 sequence (DNA): TGTGCCTGGAGTTCCCGTTGGTCCGGGGCCAACGTCCTGACTTTC. The V and J genes are TRBV30 and TRBJ2-6, with D hard to call. CDR3 size: 15 residues. CDR1 and CDR2 from the germline V gene are GTSNPN and SVGIG (reference sequence). Trimming took off 2 bases at V and 4 bases at J, with 12 bases between the two ends.

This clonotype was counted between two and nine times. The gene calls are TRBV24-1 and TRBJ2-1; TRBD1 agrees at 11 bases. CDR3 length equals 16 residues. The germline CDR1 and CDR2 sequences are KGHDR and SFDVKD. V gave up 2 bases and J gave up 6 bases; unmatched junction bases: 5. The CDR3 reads CATSDWGQGVSNEQFF. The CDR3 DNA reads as TGTGCCACCAGTGATTGGGGACAGGGGGTGAGCAATGAGCAGTTCTTC.

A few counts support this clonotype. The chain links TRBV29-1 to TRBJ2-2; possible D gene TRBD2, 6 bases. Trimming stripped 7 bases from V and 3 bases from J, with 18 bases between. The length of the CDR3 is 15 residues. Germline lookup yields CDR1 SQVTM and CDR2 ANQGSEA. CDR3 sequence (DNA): TGCAGCGCCCGAGGGAGGACTACCGACACCGGGGAGCTGTTTTTT. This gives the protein CSARGRTTDTGELFF.

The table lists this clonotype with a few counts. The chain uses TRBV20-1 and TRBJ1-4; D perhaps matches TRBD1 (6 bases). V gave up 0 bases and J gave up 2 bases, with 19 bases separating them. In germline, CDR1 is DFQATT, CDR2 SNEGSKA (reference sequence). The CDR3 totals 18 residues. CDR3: CSAREQGLGTWTNEKLFF. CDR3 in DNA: TGCAGTGCTAGAGAACAGGGTCTGGGGACATGGACTAATGAAAAACTGTTTTTT.

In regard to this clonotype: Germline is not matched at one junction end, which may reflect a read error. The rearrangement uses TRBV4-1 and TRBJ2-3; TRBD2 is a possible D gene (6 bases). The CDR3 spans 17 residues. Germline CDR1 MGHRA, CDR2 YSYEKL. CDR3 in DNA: TGCGCCAGCAGCCAAGAAGCTGAGCGGGCCAGCACAGATGCGCAGTATTTT. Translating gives CASSQEAERASTDAQYF.

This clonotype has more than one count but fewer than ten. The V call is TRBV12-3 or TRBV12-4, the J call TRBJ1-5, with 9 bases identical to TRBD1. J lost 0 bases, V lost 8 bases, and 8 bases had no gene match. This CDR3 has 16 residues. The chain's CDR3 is CASHYGTGISNQPQHF. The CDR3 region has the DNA TGTGCCAGCCATTATGGGACAGGGATTAGCAATCAGCCCCAGCATTTT.

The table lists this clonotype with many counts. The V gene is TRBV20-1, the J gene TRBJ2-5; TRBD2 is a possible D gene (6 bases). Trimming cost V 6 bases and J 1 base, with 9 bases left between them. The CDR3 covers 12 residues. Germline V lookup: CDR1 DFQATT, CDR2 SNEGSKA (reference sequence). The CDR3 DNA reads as TGCAGTGCCAGGACTACCCAAGAGACCCAGTACTTC. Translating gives CSARTTQETQYF.

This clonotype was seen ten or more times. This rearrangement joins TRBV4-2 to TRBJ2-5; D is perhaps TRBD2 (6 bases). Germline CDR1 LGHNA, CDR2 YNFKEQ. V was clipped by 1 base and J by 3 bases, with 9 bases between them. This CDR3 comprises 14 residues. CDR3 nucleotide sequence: TGTGCCAGCAGCCAAGTCGCGGGGAAAGAGACCCAGTACTTC. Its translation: CASSQVAGKETQYF.

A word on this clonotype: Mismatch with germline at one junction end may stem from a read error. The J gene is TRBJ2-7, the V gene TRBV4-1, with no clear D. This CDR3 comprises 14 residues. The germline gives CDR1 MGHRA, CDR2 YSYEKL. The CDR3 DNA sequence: TGCGCCAGCAACCAAGAGCCCGGGTTATACGAGCAGTACTTC. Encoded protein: CASNQEPGLYEQYF.

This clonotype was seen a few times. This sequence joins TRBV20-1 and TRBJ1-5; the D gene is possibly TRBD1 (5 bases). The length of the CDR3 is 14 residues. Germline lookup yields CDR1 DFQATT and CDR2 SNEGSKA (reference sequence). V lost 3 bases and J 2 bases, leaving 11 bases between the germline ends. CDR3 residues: CSASPQTGNQPQHF. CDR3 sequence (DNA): TGCAGTGCTAGCCCCCAGACAGGCAATCAGCCCCAGCATTTT.

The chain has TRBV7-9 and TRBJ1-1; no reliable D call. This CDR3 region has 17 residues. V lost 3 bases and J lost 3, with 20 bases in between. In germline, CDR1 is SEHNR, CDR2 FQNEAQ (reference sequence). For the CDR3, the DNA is TGTGCCAGCAGCTTTAATGGCGGTTACCCGGTGGACACTGAAGCTTTCTTT. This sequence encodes CASSFNGGYPVDTEAFF.

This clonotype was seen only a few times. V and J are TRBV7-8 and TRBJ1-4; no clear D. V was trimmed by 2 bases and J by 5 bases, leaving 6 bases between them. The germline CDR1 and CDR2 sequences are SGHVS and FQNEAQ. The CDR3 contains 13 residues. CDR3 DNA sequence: TGTGCCAGCAGCTTAAGGACCAATGAAAAACTGTTTTTT. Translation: CASSLRTNEKLFF.

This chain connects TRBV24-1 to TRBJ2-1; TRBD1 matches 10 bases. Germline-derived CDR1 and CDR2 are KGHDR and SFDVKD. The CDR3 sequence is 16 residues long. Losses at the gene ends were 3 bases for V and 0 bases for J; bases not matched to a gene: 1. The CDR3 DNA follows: TGTGCCACCAGTGATCGGACAGGGGGCTCCTACAATGAGCAGTTCTTC. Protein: CATSDRTGGSYNEQFF.

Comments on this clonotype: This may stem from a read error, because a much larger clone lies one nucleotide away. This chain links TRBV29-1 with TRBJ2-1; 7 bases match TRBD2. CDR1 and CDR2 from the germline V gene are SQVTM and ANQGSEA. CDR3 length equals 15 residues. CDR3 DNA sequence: TGCAGCGTACTGCAGGGAGCGGGGCCCTATAATGAGCAGTTCTTC. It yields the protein CSVLQGAGPYNEQFF.

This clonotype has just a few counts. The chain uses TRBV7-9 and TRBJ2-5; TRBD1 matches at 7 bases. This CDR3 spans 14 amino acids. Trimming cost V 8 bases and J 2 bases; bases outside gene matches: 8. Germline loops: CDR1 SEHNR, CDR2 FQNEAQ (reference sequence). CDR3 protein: CASGWDRQQETQYF. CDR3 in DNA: TGTGCCAGCGGGTGGGACAGACAACAAGAGACCCAGTACTTC.

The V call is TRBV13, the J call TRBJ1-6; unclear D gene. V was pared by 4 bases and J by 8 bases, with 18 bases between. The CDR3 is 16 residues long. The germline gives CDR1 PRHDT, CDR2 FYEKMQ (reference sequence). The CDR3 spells CASSSRTAISYSPLHF. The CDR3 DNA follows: TGTGCCAGCAGCTCCCGGACGGCAATTAGTTATTCACCCCTCCACTTT.

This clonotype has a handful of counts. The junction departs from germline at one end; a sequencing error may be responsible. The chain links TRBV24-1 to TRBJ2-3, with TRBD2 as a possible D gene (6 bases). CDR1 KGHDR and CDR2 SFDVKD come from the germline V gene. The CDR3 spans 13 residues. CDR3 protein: CATRDFPEGTQYF. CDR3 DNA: TGTGCCACCAGGGATTTCCCGGAGGGAACGCAGTATTTT.

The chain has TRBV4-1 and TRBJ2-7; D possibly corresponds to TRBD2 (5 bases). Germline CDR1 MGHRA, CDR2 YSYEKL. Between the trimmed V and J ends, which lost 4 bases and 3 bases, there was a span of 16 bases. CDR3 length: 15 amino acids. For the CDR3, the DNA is TGCGCCAGCAGCCTCAGGACTCATAACAACTACGAGCAGTACTTC. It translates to CASSLRTHNNYEQYF.

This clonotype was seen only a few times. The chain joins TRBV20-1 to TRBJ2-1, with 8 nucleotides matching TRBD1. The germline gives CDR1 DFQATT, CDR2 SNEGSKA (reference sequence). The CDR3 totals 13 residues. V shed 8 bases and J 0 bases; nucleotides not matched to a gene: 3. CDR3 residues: CSTGQGSYNEQFF. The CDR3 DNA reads TGCAGTACCGGACAGGGCTCCTACAATGAGCAGTTCTTC.

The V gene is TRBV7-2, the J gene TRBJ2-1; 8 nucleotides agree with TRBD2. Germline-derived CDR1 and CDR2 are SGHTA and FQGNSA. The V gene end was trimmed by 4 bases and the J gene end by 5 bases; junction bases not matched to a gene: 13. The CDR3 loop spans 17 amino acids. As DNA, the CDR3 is TGTGCCAGCAGCTCAAGAGCGGGGGCCGGGGCACACAATGAGCAGTTCTTC. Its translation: CASSSRAGAGAHNEQFF.

Here the CDR3 DNA reads TGTGCCAGCATGCTGGAGGAGACCCAGTACTTC. Its protein is CASMLEETQYF. V is TRBV12-3 or TRBV12-4 and J is TRBJ2-5; D gene ambiguous. This CDR3 spans 11 amino acids. V was cut by 7 bases and J by 5 bases, with 8 bases left in between.

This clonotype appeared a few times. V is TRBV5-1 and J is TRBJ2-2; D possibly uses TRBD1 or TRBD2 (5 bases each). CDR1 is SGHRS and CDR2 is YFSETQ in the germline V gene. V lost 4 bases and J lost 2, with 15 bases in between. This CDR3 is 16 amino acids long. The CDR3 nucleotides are TGCGCCAGCAGCGATTGGGGGACCGATAACACCGGGGAGCTGTTTTTT. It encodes CASSDWGTDNTGELFF.

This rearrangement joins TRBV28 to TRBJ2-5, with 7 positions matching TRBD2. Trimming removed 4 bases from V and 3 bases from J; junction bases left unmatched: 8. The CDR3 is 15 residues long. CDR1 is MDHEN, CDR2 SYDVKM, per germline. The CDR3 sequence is CASSWPVGREETQYF. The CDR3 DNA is TGTGCCAGCAGTTGGCCCGTAGGGAGGGAAGAGACCCAGTACTTC.

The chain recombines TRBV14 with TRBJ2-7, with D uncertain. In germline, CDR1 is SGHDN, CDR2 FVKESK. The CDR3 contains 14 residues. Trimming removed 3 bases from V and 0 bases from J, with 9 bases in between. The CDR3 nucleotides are TGTGCCAGCAGCCAGGCTTCACCCTCCTACGAGCAGTACTTC. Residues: CASSQASPSYEQYF.